The entry below describes one T cell receptor beta chain. Its antigen is unknown. The sample is drawn from a study of T cell responses to AZD1222 COVID-19 vaccine. Looking at the study overall: Second-dose groups at about 4 or about 12 weeks were pooled.

Produced via immunoSEQ multiplex PCR; TCRdb's table is partial and in-frame only. The sample holds around 140,000 clones, 80% to 90% seen once. Study outcomes and limitations: After the peak T cell response, and only then, were repertoires sampled. After two AZD1222 doses, spike-specific TCR breadth and depth rose versus day 0. The study found vaccine-associated CD4 TCRs spanning spike, dominant at 160-218 and 743-854.

V shed 3 bases, J shed 0 bases, and the junction held 4 bases outside the gene matches. Germline assignment: CDR1 KGHSH and CDR2 LQKENI. The CDR3 consists of 15 residues. The sequencing used peripheral blood, collected on day 0 of AZD1222 vaccination. The chain carries TRBV18 and TRBJ1-2; 7 positions match TRBD1. The sequence derives from an adult in good health. As DNA, the CDR3 is TGTGCCAGCTCACCCGGGACAGAGTCTAACTATGGCTACACCTTC. Protein sequence: CASSPGTESNYGYTF.